This TCR beta chain was documented in a study of blood T cell repertoires in COVID-19. Data came from immunoSEQ multiplex PCR; TCRdb stores just in-frame clones and leaves some out. The sample has around 310,000 clones; roughly 90% are singletons. Per the germline V gene, CDR1 is LGHNA and CDR2 is YNFKEQ. The CDR3 length is 15 residues. Germline trimming cut 4 bases from V and 2 bases from J; bases unmatched to any gene: 1. The receptor was derived from a woman aged 25 to 39 who had recovered from COVID-19. Sequencing was performed on PBMCs or T cells enriched from blood (not recorded which). The chain links TRBV4-2 to TRBJ2-5, with 13 bases aligning to TRBD2. The CDR3 spells CASSPGLAGQETQYF. Here the CDR3 DNA reads TGTGCCAGCAGCCCGGGACTAGCGGGGCAAGAGACCCAGTACTTC.